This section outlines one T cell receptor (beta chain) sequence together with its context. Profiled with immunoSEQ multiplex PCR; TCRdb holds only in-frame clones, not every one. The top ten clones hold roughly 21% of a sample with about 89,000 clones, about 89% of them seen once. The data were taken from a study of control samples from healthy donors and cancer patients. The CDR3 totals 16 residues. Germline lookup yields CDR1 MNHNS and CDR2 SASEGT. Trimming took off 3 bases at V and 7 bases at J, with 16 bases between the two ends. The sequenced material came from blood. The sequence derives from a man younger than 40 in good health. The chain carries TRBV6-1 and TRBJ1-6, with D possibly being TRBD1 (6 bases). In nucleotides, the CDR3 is TGTGCCAGCAGTGAGGTCTCCGGGGGGCAAAATTCACCCCTCCACTTT. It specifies CASSEVSGGQNSPLHF.